Detailed here is one T cell receptor (beta chain). These data belong to a study of CD8 T cells in ankylosing spondylitis. V shed 3 bases and J 5 bases; nucleotides not matched to a gene: 8. The CDR3 is 14 residues long. CDR1 DFQATT and CDR2 SNEGSKA come from the germline V gene (reference sequence). Using its own MiXCR run on the 5' RACE reads, TCRdb lists one record per CDR3 protein. Of a few hundred thousand distinct CDR3 sequences in the sample, roughly a quarter were seen once. The chain joins TRBV20-1 to TRBJ1-1; 8 bases fit TRBD1. Sequenced: blood, either unsorted or a sorted T cell fraction (not recorded which). This TCR was sampled from a male donor with ankylosing spondylitis or in good health (not recorded which). The CDR3 loop reads CSASARTGYTEAFF. CDR3 sequence (DNA): TGCAGTGCTAGCGCTAGGACAGGGTATACTGAAGCTTTCTTT.